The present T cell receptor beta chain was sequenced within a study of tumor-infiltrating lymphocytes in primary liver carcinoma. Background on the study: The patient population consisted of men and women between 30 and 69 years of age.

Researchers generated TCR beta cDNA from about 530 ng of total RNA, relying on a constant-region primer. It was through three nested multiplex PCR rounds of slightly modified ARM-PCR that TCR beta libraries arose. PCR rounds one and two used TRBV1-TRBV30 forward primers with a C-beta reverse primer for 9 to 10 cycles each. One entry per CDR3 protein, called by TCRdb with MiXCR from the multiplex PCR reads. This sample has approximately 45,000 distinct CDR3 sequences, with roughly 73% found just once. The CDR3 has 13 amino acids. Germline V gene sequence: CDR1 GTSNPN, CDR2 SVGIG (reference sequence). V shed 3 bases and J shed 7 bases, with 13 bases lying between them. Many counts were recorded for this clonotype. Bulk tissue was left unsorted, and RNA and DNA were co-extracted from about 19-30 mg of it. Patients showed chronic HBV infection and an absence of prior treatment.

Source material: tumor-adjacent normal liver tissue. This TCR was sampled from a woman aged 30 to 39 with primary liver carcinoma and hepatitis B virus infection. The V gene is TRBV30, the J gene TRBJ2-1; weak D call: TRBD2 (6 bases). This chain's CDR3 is CAWREGPLNEQFF. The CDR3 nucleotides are TGTGCCTGGAGGGAGGGACCTTTGAATGAGCAGTTCTTC.